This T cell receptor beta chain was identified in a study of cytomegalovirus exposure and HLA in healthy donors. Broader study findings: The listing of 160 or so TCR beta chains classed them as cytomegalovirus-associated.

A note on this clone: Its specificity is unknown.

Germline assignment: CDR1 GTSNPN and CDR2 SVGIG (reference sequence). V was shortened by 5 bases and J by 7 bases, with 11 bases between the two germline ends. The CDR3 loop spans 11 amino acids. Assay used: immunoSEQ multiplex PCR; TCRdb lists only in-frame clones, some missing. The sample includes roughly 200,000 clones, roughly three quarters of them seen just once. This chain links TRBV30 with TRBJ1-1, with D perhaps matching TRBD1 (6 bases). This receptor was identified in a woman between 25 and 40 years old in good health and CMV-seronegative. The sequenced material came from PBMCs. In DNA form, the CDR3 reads TGTGCCTGGGGCTCACAGGGTGAAGCTTTCTTT. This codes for CAWGSQGEAFF.